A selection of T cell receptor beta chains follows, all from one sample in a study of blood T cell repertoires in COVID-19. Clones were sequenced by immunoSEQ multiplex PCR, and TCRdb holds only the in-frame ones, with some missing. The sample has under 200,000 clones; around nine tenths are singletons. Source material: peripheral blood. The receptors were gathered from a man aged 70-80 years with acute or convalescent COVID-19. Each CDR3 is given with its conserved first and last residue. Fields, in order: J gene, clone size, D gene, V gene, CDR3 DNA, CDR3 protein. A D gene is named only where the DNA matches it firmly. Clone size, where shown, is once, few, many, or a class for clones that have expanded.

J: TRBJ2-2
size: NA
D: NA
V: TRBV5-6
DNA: TGTGCCAGCAGCTTCGGGGGGCGCACCGGGGAGCTGTTTTTT
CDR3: CASSFGGRTGELFF

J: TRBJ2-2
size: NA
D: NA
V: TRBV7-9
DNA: TGTGCCAGCTCTCTGAACACCGGGGAGCTGTTTTTT
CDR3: CASSLNTGELFF

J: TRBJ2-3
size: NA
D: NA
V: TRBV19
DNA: TGTGCCAGTAGTATAGATCTGATGAGGAGTCAGAATACGCAGTATTTT
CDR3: CASSIDLMRSQNTQYF

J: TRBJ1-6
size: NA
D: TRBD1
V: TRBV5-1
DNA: TGCGCCAGCAGCGACAGACAGGGGTCGCATTCACCCCTCCACTTT
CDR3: CASSDRQGSHSPLHF

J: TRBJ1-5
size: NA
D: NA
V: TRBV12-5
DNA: TGTGCTAGTGGTTTGGTAGCGGGCGGGACCAATCAGCCCCAGCATTTT
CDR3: CASGLVAGGTNQPQHF

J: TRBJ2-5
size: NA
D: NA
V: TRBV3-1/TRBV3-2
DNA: TGTGCCAGCAGCCAAGGAGTTCTGGCCCACCGGAGCACCCAGTACTTC
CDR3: CASSQGVLAHRSTQYF

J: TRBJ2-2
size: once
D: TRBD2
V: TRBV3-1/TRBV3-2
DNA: TGTGCCAGCAGCCCGGGCCTAGCGGGGGGGGGCACCGGGGAGCTGTTTTTT
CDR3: CASSPGLAGGGTGELFF

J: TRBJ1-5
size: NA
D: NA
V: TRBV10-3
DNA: TGTGCCATCAGTGAGCAGTTGGGAGGCAATCAGCCCCAGCATTTT
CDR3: CAISEQLGGNQPQHF

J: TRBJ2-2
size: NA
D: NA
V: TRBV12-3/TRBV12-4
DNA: TGTGCCAGCGCCCCTGGGGCTGGGGAGCTGTTTTTT
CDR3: CASAPGAGELFF

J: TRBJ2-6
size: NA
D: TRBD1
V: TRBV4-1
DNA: TGCGCCAGCAGCCGGGGACAGGGGTCGTCCGGGGCCAACGTCCTGACTTTC
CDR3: CASSRGQGSSGANVLTF

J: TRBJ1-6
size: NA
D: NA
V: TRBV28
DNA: TGTGCCAGCAGCCGGGACTATAATTCACCCCTCCACTTT
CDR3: CASSRDYNSPLHF

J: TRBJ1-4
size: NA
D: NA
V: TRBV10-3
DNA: TGTGCCATCAGTGAGCGCGGGGGGACGGAAAAACTGTTTTTT
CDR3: CAISERGGTEKLFF

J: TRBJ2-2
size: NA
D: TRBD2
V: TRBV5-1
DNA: TGCGCCAGCAGCCTAAGGACTAGCGGGACCGGGGAGCTGTTTTTT
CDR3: CASSLRTSGTGELFF

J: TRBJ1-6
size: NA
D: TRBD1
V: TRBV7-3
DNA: TGTGCCAGCAGCACGTTCTCAACAGGGGTTGATAATTCACCCCTCCACTTT
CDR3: CASSTFSTGVDNSPLHF

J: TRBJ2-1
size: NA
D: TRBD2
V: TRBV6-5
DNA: TGTGCCAGCTGGATCCGGACTAGCGGTTACAATGAGCAGTTCTTC
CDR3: CASWIRTSGYNEQFF